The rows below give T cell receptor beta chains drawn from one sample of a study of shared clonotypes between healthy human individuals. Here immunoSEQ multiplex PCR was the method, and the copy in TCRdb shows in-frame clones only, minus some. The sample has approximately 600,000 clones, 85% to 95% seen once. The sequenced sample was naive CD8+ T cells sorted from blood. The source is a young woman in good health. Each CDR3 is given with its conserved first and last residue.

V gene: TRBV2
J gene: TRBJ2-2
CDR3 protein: CASTDFVRGAGSGELFF

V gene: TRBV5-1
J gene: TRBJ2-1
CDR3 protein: CASSFGTSGLDEQFF

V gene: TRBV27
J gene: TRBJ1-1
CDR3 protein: CASSLSGGLYTEAFF

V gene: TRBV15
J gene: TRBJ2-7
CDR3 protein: CATSRDRAGGVHEQYF

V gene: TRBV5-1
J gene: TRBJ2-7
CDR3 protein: CASSLGVMYEEQYF

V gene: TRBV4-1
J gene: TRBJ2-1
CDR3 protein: CASSQPAGSKYNEQFF

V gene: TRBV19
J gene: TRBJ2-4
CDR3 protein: CASSPGLAEAKNIQYF

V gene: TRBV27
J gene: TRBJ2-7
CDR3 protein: CASSLSFRETYEQYF

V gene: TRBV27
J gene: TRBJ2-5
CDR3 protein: CASSLFAGTDKSTQYF

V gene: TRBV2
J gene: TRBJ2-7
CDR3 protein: CASSVEDRRSGYYEQYF

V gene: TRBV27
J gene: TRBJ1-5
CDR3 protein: CASSPGLANQPQHF

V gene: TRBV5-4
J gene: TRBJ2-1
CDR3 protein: CASSLSLDEQFF

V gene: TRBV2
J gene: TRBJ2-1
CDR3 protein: CASTPTGDSEQFF

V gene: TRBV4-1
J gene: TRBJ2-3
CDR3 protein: CASSQEPGESTQYF

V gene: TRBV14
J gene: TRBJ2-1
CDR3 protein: CASSQGHRPSNEQFF

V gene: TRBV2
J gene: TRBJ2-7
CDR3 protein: CASGGTSGLPYEQYF

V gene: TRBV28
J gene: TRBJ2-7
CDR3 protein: CASSFYGGAYEQYF

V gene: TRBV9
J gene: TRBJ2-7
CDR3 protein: CASSVGTSVTYEQYF

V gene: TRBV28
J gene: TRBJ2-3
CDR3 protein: CASSWGSGSTDTQYF

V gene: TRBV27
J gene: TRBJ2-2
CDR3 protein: CASSPSFGFDKTGELFF

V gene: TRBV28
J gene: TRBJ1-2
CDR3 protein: CASSLGGVGYTF

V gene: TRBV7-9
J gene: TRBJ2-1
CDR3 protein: CASSLDRFEQFF

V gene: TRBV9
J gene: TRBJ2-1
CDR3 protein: CASSVASGKTYNEQFF

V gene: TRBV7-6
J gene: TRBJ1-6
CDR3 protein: CASSLVGGSSYNSPLHF

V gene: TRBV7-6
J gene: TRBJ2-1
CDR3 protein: CASSPGGEQFF

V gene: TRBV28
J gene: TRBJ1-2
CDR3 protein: CASSPGDRDPRGYTF

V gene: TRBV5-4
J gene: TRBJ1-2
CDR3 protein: CASSLDGSNYGYTF

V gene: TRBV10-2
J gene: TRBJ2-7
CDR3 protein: CASSEALLAGEGYEQYF

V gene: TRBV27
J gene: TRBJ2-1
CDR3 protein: CASRLGQGVSINEQFF

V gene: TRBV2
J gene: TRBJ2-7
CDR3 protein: CASRLGEEFYEQYF